This T cell receptor beta chain was observed in a study of cytomegalovirus exposure and HLA in healthy donors. The ends were cut back, 7 bases at V and 3 bases at J, with 13 bases in the middle. The germline CDR1 and CDR2 sequences are SQVTM and ANQGSEA. The CDR3 runs 12 residues. General study results and limits: The investigators catalogued 150 or so TCR beta chains as cytomegalovirus-associated.

PCR amplification relied on 60 Vbeta primers (plus 13 Jbeta primers). Sequenced by immunoSEQ multiplex PCR; TCRdb stores in-frame clones only, minus some. The sample lists more than 85,000 clones, 70% to 85% occurring once. To note about this clone: The target antigen is unknown.

Material: PBMCs. J is TRBJ2-7 and V is TRBV29-1, with D possibly being TRBD2 (7 bases). The TCR was taken from a young man in good health and CMV-seropositive. The CDR3 is CSARGGGYEQYF. In nucleotides, the CDR3 is TGCAGCGCCCGGGGAGGGGGCTACGAGCAGTACTTC.